These 32 T cell receptor beta chains originate from one sample sequenced in a study of blood T cell repertoires in COVID-19. TCRdb's table, derived via immunoSEQ multiplex PCR, lists solely in-frame clones and lacks some. The table lists more than 95,000 clones, around 84% of them singletons. Sequenced sample: peripheral blood. The source of these receptors is a woman aged 55 to 70 in a cohort sampled during active or convalescent COVID-19.

V gene TRBV2 combines with J gene TRBJ1-1, with D tentatively TRBD1 (5 bases). Germline values: CDR1 SNHLY, CDR2 FYNNEI. This CDR3 is built from 14 residues. V lost 6 bases and J lost 1, with 12 bases in between. For the CDR3, the DNA is TGTGCCAGCAGCGCCCGGACACAGAACACTGAAGCTTTCTTT. Translation: CASSARTQNTEAFF.

V and J are TRBV5-1 and TRBJ1-2, with 7 bases lining up with TRBD1. The CDR3 loop spans 13 amino acids. Germline V gene lookup returns CDR1 SGHRS and CDR2 YFSETQ. Trimming cost V 3 bases and J 3 bases; bases outside gene matches: 2. The CDR3 is CASSWDSYYGYTF. The DNA of the CDR3 is TGCGCCAGCAGCTGGGACAGTTACTATGGCTACACCTTC. Full variable domain (missing parts from reference TRBV5-1 and TRBJ1-2): KAGVTQTPRYLIKTRGQQVTLSCSPISGHRSVSWYQQTPGQGLQFLFEYFSETQRNKGNFPGRFSGRQFSNSRSEMNVSTLELGDSALYLCASSWDSYYGYTFGSGTRLTVV.

The chain couples TRBV28 to TRBJ1-1; 9 bases map to TRBD1. V gave up 11 bases and J gave up 1 base; unmatched junction bases: 5. Looked up from germline, CDR1 is MDHEN and CDR2 is SYDVKM. This CDR3 comprises 13 residues. The CDR3 DNA is TGTGCCGGACAGGGGATAGGGAACACTGAAGCTTTCTTT. Translating it yields CAGQGIGNTEAFF.

V and J are TRBV6-6 and TRBJ1-1, with TRBD1 as a possible D gene (6 bases). The CDR3 has 16 amino acids. The V gene lost 7 bases and the J gene lost 1 base, with 19 bases spanning the gap. Looked up from germline, CDR1 is MNHNY and CDR2 is SVGAGI (reference sequence). CDR3 protein: CASTHGGTKSNTEAFF. For the CDR3, the DNA is TGTGCCAGCACCCACGGGGGGACAAAGTCGAACACTGAAGCTTTCTTT.

This clone was detected a few times. The chain links TRBV7-2 to TRBJ1-2; 9 nucleotides align to TRBD1. This CDR3 is 14 amino acids long. The junction had 6 bases not matched to a gene; V was cut back by 5 bases and J by 5 bases. Germline CDR1 reads SGHTA; CDR2 reads FQGNSA. CDR3 in DNA: TGTGCCAGCAGCCCGGGACAGGGCTATTATGGCTACACCTTC. Translated: CASSPGQGYYGYTF.

V is TRBV9 and J is TRBJ2-7, with TRBD2 matching over 10 bases. CDR1 and CDR2 from the germline V gene are SGDLS and YYNGEE. The CDR3 is made up of 16 amino acids. V shed 4 bases, J shed 0 bases, and the junction held 7 bases outside the gene matches. CDR3 DNA sequence: TGTGCCAGCAGCCCTCGTGCTAGCGGGAGCTCCTACGAGCAGTACTTC. Protein sequence: CASSPRASGSSYEQYF.

The chain links TRBV28 to TRBJ1-2; D is unresolved. With 3 bases removed from V and 2 bases from J, the gap between germline ends came to 13 bases. CDR1 is MDHEN and CDR2 is SYDVKM in the germline V gene. This CDR3 comprises 15 residues. Here the CDR3 DNA reads TGTGCCAGCAGTTTTGCGGGAGGTCGGAACTATGGCTACACCTTC. It is translated as CASSFAGGRNYGYTF.

The V call is TRBV6-6, the J call TRBJ1-2, with unresolved D. This CDR3 region has 11 residues. V was clipped by 2 bases and J by 8 bases, with 6 bases between them. Germline CDR1 MNHNY, CDR2 SVGAGI (reference sequence). The CDR3 DNA reads TGTGCCAGCAGTTACAATCTCGGCTACACCTTC. This gives the protein CASSYNLGYTF.

A note on this clone: The junction differs from germline at one of its ends, possibly a read error. This chain joins TRBV3-1 (or the pseudogene TRBV3-2) and TRBJ1-2, with 10 bases identical to TRBD1. The V gene's germline CDR1 is LGHDT and CDR2 YNNKEL (reference sequence). This CDR3 contains 11 residues. The CDR3 spells CASSSGDRGFF. The CDR3 DNA sequence: TGTGCCAGCAGCTCAGGGGACAGGGGTTTCTTC.

This clone came up once. The V call is TRBV19, the J call TRBJ1-5; D unresolved. V dropped 10 bases and J dropped 10 bases, with 17 bases sitting between them. CDR1 is LNHDA, CDR2 SQIVND, per germline (reference sequence). This CDR3 region has 12 residues. The CDR3 region has the DNA TGTGCCACTGACCCGAGGAGGGATCCCCAGCATTTT. Its translation: CATDPRRDPQHF.

For the CDR3, the DNA is TGTGCCAGCAGCGCAGGGCGGGAGGGCCCGTGGGAGACCCAGTACTTC. It codes for CASSAGREGPWETQYF. The V call is TRBV6-6, the J call TRBJ2-5, with 9 bases lining up with TRBD2. This CDR3 region has 16 residues. Germline lookup yields CDR1 MNHNY and CDR2 SVGAGI (reference sequence). Trimming removed 6 bases from V and 5 bases from J; junction bases left unmatched: 13.

This CDR3 is CASSLDSPSVAYEQYF. CDR3 sequence (DNA): TGCGCCAGCAGCTTGGACAGCCCCTCAGTAGCCTACGAGCAGTACTTC. The V call is TRBV5-1, the J call TRBJ2-7; no definite D call. CDR1 and CDR2 (germline): SGHRS, YFSETQ. The CDR3 is 16 amino acids. Trimming pared 0 bases from V and 2 bases from J, leaving 15 bases between.

This chain connects TRBV6-4 to TRBJ1-1, with TRBD1 matching 9 bases. CDR1 MRHNA and CDR2 SNTAGT come from the germline V gene. The CDR3 totals 13 residues. The trim removed 4 bases at V and 3 bases at J, leaving 0 bases unmatched. CDR3 sequence (DNA): TGTGCCAGCAGTGGGACAGGGGACACTGAAGCTTTCTTT. It codes for CASSGTGDTEAFF.

This sequence joins TRBV27 and TRBJ1-3; no reliable D call. The CDR3 totals 16 residues. V was pared by 5 bases and J by 0 bases, with 14 bases between. Germline V gives CDR1 MNHEY, CDR2 SMNVEV (reference sequence). The CDR3 sequence: CASSPGYQYSGNTIYF. The CDR3 region has the DNA TGTGCCAGCAGTCCGGGTTATCAGTACTCTGGAAACACCATATATTTT.

This chain joins TRBV30 and TRBJ1-6, with D possibly being TRBD1 (5 bases). The germline gives CDR1 GTSNPN, CDR2 SVGIG (reference sequence). The CDR3 has 14 residues. The germline V and J ends were trimmed by 2 bases and 7 bases, with 12 bases remaining between them. The CDR3 protein is CAWSLGQPNSPLHF. The CDR3 DNA sequence: TGTGCCTGGAGTTTAGGACAACCAAATTCACCCCTCCACTTT.

The V gene is TRBV5-1, the J gene TRBJ1-5; TRBD1 might be the D (6 bases). The CDR3 contains 14 residues. The V gene's germline CDR1 is SGHRS and CDR2 YFSETQ. V shed 0 bases and J shed 6 bases, with 10 bases lying between them. The CDR3 DNA follows: TGCGCCAGCAGCTTGGGGCAGGGGACTCAGCCCCAGCATTTT. It codes for CASSLGQGTQPQHF.

This chain connects TRBV11-2 to TRBJ2-7, with D possibly matching TRBD1 (6 bases). The germline V gene encodes CDR1 SGHAT and CDR2 FQNNGV. The CDR3 totals 13 residues. Trimming took 5 bases from V and 4 from J, leaving 12 bases between them. As DNA, the CDR3 is TGTGCCAGCAGCCCCCAGACAGGTTACGAGCAGTACTTC. As protein: CASSPQTGYEQYF.

The chain couples TRBV2 to TRBJ1-3; no firm D call. CDR1 SNHLY and CDR2 FYNNEI come from the germline V gene. Trimming stripped 6 bases from V and 4 bases from J, with 10 bases between. The CDR3 sequence is 13 residues long. CDR3 sequence (DNA): TGTGCCAGCAGGAGGGTTACGGGAAACACCATATATTTT. This translates into CASRRVTGNTIYF.

V is TRBV6-5 and J is TRBJ1-2; D uncertain. The CDR3 length is 12 residues. Deletions cut 7 bases from V and 8 bases from J, with 14 bases between. Germline V gives CDR1 MNHEY, CDR2 SVGAGI. CDR3 bases: TGTGCCAGCACAGGCAGTGATTGGGGCTACACCTTC. Protein sequence: CASTGSDWGYTF.

Written as DNA, the CDR3 is TGCGCCAGCAGCTTTATGGGGGCGGCTGAAGCTTTCTTT. Translated: CASSFMGAAEAFF. This chain links TRBV5-1 with TRBJ1-1, with D possibly being TRBD1 (6 bases). Germline values: CDR1 SGHRS, CDR2 YFSETQ. V was cut by 2 bases and J by 6 bases, with 11 bases left in between. CDR3 length: 13 residues.

This clone was seen once. V and J are TRBV30 and TRBJ2-3, with 8 bases that match TRBD2. With V trimmed by 5 bases and J by 3 bases, 10 bases remained unmatched. The CDR3 contains 15 residues. The germline CDR1 and CDR2 sequences are GTSNPN and SVGIG (reference sequence). CDR3 protein: CAWRFRGGGTDTQYF. The CDR3, as DNA: TGTGCCTGGCGGTTTCGGGGGGGTGGGACAGATACGCAGTATTTT.

The chain employs TRBV24-1 and TRBJ2-1; TRBD2 matches 12 bases. The CDR3 totals 18 residues. V lost 3 bases and J lost 3; bases outside the gene matches: 8. Germline assignment: CDR1 KGHDR and CDR2 SFDVKD. CDR3 sequence (DNA): TGTGCCACCAGTGATGGATCACTAGCGGGAGGACTCTACAATGAGCAGTTCTTC. Translated, it gives CATSDGSLAGGLYNEQFF.

V and J are TRBV9 and TRBJ2-7; maybe TRBD2 (7 bases). There are 14 residues in the CDR3. With 3 bases removed from V and 5 bases from J, the gap between germline ends came to 15 bases. The germline CDR1 and CDR2 sequences are SGDLS and YYNGEE. CDR3 in DNA: TGTGCCAGCAGCGCGGCTGGCGGGGGCGACGAGCAGTACTTC. This encodes CASSAAGGGDEQYF.

This chain connects TRBV29-1 to TRBJ1-2; D gene ambiguous. CDR3 size: 15 residues. The V end lost 1 base, the J end lost 0 bases, and 12 bases lay between the germline ends. The V gene's germline CDR1 is SQVTM and CDR2 ANQGSEA. The CDR3 DNA sequence: TGCAGCGTTGAAGTTCCCCAGGTCTCTAACTATGGCTACACCTTC. The encoded protein is CSVEVPQVSNYGYTF.

J is TRBJ2-7 and V is TRBV23-1; D may be TRBD1 (6 bases). TRBV23-1 is identified as an open reading frame with a role that is uncertain. The V end was cut by 1 base, the J end by 2 bases, with 18 bases between. This CDR3 is built from 17 residues. CDR3 amino acids: CASSQLPSKTGPYEQYF. The CDR3, as DNA: TGCGCCAGCAGTCAATTGCCCAGTAAAACAGGGCCCTACGAGCAGTACTTC.

V is TRBV12-3 or TRBV12-4 and J is TRBJ1-2; the match to TRBD1 covers 7 bases. Trimming took 6 bases from V and 5 from J; bases not matched to a gene: 6. The CDR3 runs to 13 residues. CDR3 protein: CASRGTEFYGYTF. CDR3 nucleotide sequence: TGTGCCAGCAGGGGGACAGAATTTTATGGCTACACCTTC.

This clone appeared a few times. J is TRBJ1-1 and V is TRBV11-3; D not certain. Per the germline V gene, CDR1 is SGHNT and CDR2 is YENEEA. Trimming took off 0 bases at V and 2 bases at J, with 22 bases between the two ends. There are 19 residues in the CDR3. The CDR3 region has the DNA TGTGCCAGCAGCTTAGAAGGATCGAGGTTGAGGCGTTCTAACACTGAAGCTTTCTTT. It encodes CASSLEGSRLRRSNTEAFF.

This CDR3 reads CASSQSPGLQQYF. CDR3 DNA sequence: TGTGCCAGCAGCCAATCCCCAGGGTTACAGCAGTACTTC. The chain joins TRBV14 to TRBJ2-7, with a possible D match to TRBD1 (5 bases). The CDR3 loop spans 13 amino acids. V was shortened by 2 bases and J by 8 bases, with 13 bases between the two germline ends. Germline loops: CDR1 SGHDN, CDR2 FVKESK.

This sequence joins TRBV9 and TRBJ1-4; a weak D match, TRBD1 (5 bases). CDR3 length: 14 residues. Germline loops: CDR1 SGDLS, CDR2 YYNGEE. Trimming cost V 0 bases and J 7 bases, with 10 bases left between them. The CDR3 DNA reads TGTGCCAGCAGCGTAGAACCGGGGGGTGAAAAACTGTTTTTT. It specifies CASSVEPGGEKLFF.

The gene calls are TRBV3-1 (or the pseudogene TRBV3-2) and TRBJ2-3; D remains ambiguous. This CDR3 has 11 residues. Deletions cut 5 bases from V and 2 bases from J, with 2 bases between. The germline V gene has CDR1 LGHDT and CDR2 YNNKEL (reference sequence). CDR3 protein: CASSYTDTQYF. The CDR3, as DNA: TGTGCCAGCAGCTACACAGATACGCAGTATTTT.

The gene calls are TRBV5-4 and TRBJ2-1; 7 nucleotides agree with TRBD2. Unmatched junction bases numbered 3, after V lost 7 bases and J lost 2 bases. The CDR3 extends over 13 amino acids. Germline CDR1 is SGHNT and CDR2 is YYREEE (reference sequence). As DNA, the CDR3 is TGTGCCAGCGGGAGGGAGACCTACAATGAGCAGTTCTTC. Encoded protein: CASGRETYNEQFF.

This chain's CDR3 is CASSPMTGFGEQYF. CDR3 coding DNA: TGTGCCAGCAGCCCAATGACGGGTTTTGGCGAGCAGTACTTC. This chain links TRBV5-6 with TRBJ2-7; the D is unclear. In germline, CDR1 is SGHDT, CDR2 YYEEEE. V was shortened by 4 bases and J by 6 bases, with 17 bases between the two germline ends. The CDR3 covers 14 residues.